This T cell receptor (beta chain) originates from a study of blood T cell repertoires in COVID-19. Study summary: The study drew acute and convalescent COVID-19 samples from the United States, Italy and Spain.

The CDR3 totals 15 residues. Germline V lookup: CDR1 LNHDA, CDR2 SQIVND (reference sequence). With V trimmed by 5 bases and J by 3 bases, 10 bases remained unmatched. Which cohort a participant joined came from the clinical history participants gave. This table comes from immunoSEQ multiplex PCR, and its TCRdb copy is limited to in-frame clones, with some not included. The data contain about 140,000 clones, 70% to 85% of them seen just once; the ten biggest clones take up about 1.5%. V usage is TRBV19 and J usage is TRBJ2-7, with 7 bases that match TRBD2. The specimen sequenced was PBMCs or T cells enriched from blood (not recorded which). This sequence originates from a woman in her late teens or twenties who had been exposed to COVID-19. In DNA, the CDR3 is TGTGCCAGTAGTCCACTGGCGGGAGAGAGCTACGAGCAGTACTTC. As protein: CASSPLAGESYEQYF.